Below, one TCR beta chain is given with its context. Its antigen is currently unknown. The data were taken from a study of long-term antiretroviral therapy in people with HIV. Looked up from germline, CDR1 is SGHRS and CDR2 is YFSETQ. With V trimmed by 4 bases and J by 10 bases, 13 bases remained unmatched. The CDR3 is 15 residues long. Study-wide findings and caveats: Adherence to ART, viral resistance and therapy changes lacked any data.

Run at survey level, the immunoSEQ assay was version v3.0. Assay: immunoSEQ multiplex PCR; the TCRdb copy retains only in-frame clones and omits some. The sample includes over 20,000 clones, 80% to 90% of them seen just once. This sequence joins TRBV5-1 and TRBJ2-1; TRBD2 aligns across 8 bases. This material consisted of unsorted PBMCs, taken roughly 2.5 years after starting antiretroviral therapy. The receptor comes from a woman between 50 and 59 years old with HIV. The CDR3 nucleotides are TGCGCCAGCAGCGCGCCGGGACTAGGGGTCGCGGAGCAGTTCTTC. Translation: CASSAPGLGVAEQFF.